These 24 T cell receptor beta chains originate from one sample sequenced in a study of control samples from healthy donors and cancer patients. Clones were sequenced by immunoSEQ multiplex PCR, and TCRdb holds only the in-frame ones, with some missing. The sample consists of roughly 120,000 clones, more than 75% of them appearing once. Sequencing input: blood. The receptors were sampled from a man aged 25-45 years in good health.

As to this clone: The same CDR3 is also encoded by other DNA sequences in this sample. The chain carries TRBV11-2 and TRBJ1-2; D is unclear. The CDR3 is made up of 12 amino acids. V lost 5 bases to trimming and J lost 6 bases, with 10 bases between them. CDR1 is SGHAT and CDR2 is FQNNGV in the germline V gene. In DNA, the CDR3 is TGTGCCAGCAGCCTTGAAGGGAATGGCTACACCTTC. It codes for CASSLEGNGYTF.

This rearrangement joins TRBV6-5 to TRBJ2-1; D may correspond to TRBD1 or TRBD2 (5 bases each). Per the germline V gene, CDR1 is MNHEY and CDR2 is SVGAGI. The germline V and J ends were trimmed by 7 bases and 2 bases, with 9 bases remaining between them. The CDR3 consists of 13 residues. In DNA, the CDR3 is TGTGCCAGCACGAGGGACCCCTACAATGAGCAGTTCTTC. Translating gives CASTRDPYNEQFF.

The CDR3 region has the DNA TGTGCCAGCAGCTTGGTTCCCGGCCCCCAAGAGACCCAGTACTTC. Translation gives CASSLVPGPQETQYF. V and J are TRBV7-7 and TRBJ2-5; D is unresolved. This CDR3 has 15 amino acids. CDR1 is SSHAT and CDR2 is FNYEAQ in the germline V gene (reference sequence). With 3 bases removed from V and 1 base from J, the gap between germline ends came to 12 bases.

The gene calls are TRBV27 and TRBJ1-4, with D maybe TRBD1 (5 bases). Germline CDR1 MNHEY, CDR2 SMNVEV (reference sequence). The CDR3 runs 16 residues. V was cut by 2 bases and J by 3 bases, with 13 bases left in between. The CDR3 protein is CASSLDSSQANEKLFF. The CDR3 DNA sequence: TGTGCCAGCAGTTTAGACAGTTCCCAGGCTAATGAAAAACTGTTTTTT.

The chain joins TRBV9 to TRBJ1-2, with 12 bases aligning to TRBD1. The CDR3 has 15 amino acids. V lost 3 bases to trimming and J lost 6 bases; unmatched junction nucleotides: 6. Germline assignment: CDR1 SGDLS and CDR2 YYNGEE. In nucleotides, the CDR3 is TGTGCCAGCAGCGCGGGACAGGGGGCTCTGGATGGCTACACCTTC. Protein sequence: CASSAGQGALDGYTF. Supplemented by reference TRBV9 and TRBJ1-2, the full variable domain reads DSGVTQTPKHLITATGQRVTLRCSPRSGDLSVYWYQQSLDQGLQFLIQYYNGEERAKGNILERFSAQQFPDLHSELNLSSLELGDSALYFCASSAGQGALDGYTFGSGTRLTVV.

The chain has TRBV12-3 or TRBV12-4 and TRBJ2-7; D is unclear. This CDR3 spans 11 amino acids. V lost 5 bases and J lost 5, with 7 bases in between. The CDR3 region is CASSKGNEQYV. The CDR3 DNA is TGTGCCAGCAGTAAAGGCAACGAGCAGTACGTC.

The chain joins TRBV28 to TRBJ1-2, with TRBD1 matching 8 bases. CDR1 is MDHEN and CDR2 is SYDVKM in the germline V gene. Trimming at V came to 5 bases and at J to 4 bases, leaving 9 bases not matched to a gene. The CDR3 is 15 residues long. CDR3 sequence (DNA): TGTGCCAGCAGTCTAGGACAGGGTATCCTCTATGGCTACACCTTC. Translating it yields CASSLGQGILYGYTF.

The J gene is TRBJ1-1, the V gene TRBV7-9; 8 nucleotides line up with TRBD1. The J segment lost 4 bases and the V segment lost 5 bases, leaving 12 bases of the junction unmatched. CDR3 length: 16 amino acids. Germline V gene data show CDR1 as SEHNR and CDR2 as FQNEAQ (reference sequence). Here the CDR3 DNA reads TGTGCCAGCAGCCAACCCCCCGGGACAGGTTTCACTGAAGCTTTCTTT. Its translation is CASSQPPGTGFTEAFF.

The rearrangement uses TRBV2 and TRBJ1-2, with unresolved D. Trimming stripped 2 bases from V and 11 bases from J, with 12 bases between. The germline CDR1 and CDR2 sequences are SNHLY and FYNNEI. The length of the CDR3 is 12 residues. CDR3 DNA: TGTGCCAGCAGTGAAATAATGGCGGGTTACACCTTC. The encoded protein is CASSEIMAGYTF.

In this sample, this clone turned up once. This rearrangement joins TRBV3-1 (or the pseudogene TRBV3-2) to TRBJ2-2; 8 bases are shared with TRBD1. The junction had 1 base not matched to a gene; V was cut back by 6 bases and J by 4 bases. The CDR3 is made up of 13 amino acids. Germline lookup yields CDR1 LGHDT and CDR2 YNNKEL (reference sequence). The CDR3 loop is CASRTGGTGELFF. DNA for the CDR3: TGTGCCAGCAGAACAGGGGGCACCGGGGAGCTGTTTTTT.

This chain connects TRBV29-1 to TRBJ1-1; 7 nucleotides align to TRBD1. This CDR3 spans 13 amino acids. Per germline, CDR1 SQVTM and CDR2 ANQGSEA. The junction had 8 bases not matched to a gene; V was cut back by 6 bases and J by 4 bases. The CDR3 sequence is CSVDRDRGTEAFF. Here the CDR3 DNA reads TGCAGCGTAGACAGGGACCGCGGCACTGAAGCTTTCTTT.

The genes are TRBV30 and TRBJ1-1; 7 nucleotides match TRBD1. The J segment lost 5 bases and the V segment lost 4 bases, leaving 7 bases of the junction unmatched. The CDR3 sequence is 13 residues long. From germline, CDR1 is GTSNPN and CDR2 SVGIG (reference sequence). In nucleotides, the CDR3 is TGTGCCTGGACCCGACAGGGTGTTACTGAAGCTTTCTTT. This encodes CAWTRQGVTEAFF.

The V and J genes are TRBV7-8 and TRBJ2-7; 10 bases match TRBD1. CDR1 is SGHVS and CDR2 is FQNEAQ in the germline V gene. V was pared by 4 bases and J by 4 bases, with 4 bases of the junction left unmatched. The CDR3 consists of 14 residues. CDR3 DNA: TGTGCCAGCAGCTCCCTGGGACAGGGGTACGAGCAGTACTTC. It translates to CASSSLGQGYEQYF. Full variable domain (remainder filled in from reference TRBV7-8 and TRBJ2-7): GAGVSQSPRYKVAKRGQDVALRCDPISGHVSLFWYQQALGQGPEFLTYFQNEAQLDKSGLPSDRFFAERPEGSVSTLKIQRTQQEDSAVYLCASSSLGQGYEQYFGPGTRLTVT.

This clone was observed a single time. The chain uses TRBV15 and TRBJ2-3; D is perhaps TRBD2 (7 bases). Trimming removed 4 bases from V and 0 bases from J, with 11 bases in between. The CDR3 runs 15 residues. Germline CDR1 is LNHNV and CDR2 is YYDKDF (reference sequence). CDR3 in amino acids: CATSKGGASTDTQYF. The CDR3 nucleotides are TGTGCCACCAGCAAGGGGGGGGCTAGCACAGATACGCAGTATTTT.

The chain has TRBV27 and TRBJ1-1, with D uncertain. The CDR3 totals 13 residues. The ends were cut back, 7 bases at V and 1 base at J, with 10 bases in the middle. Germline V gives CDR1 MNHEY, CDR2 SMNVEV (reference sequence). The CDR3 DNA reads as TGTGCCAGCAAAAACAGAGAGAACACTGAAGCTTTCTTT. Its protein is CASKNRENTEAFF.

V usage is TRBV7-3 and J usage is TRBJ2-1, with TRBD2 matching 10 bases. Looked up from germline, CDR1 is SGHTA and CDR2 is FQGTGA. Losses at the gene ends were 3 bases for V and 6 bases for J; bases not matched to a gene: 8. This CDR3 is 16 amino acids long. The DNA for the CDR3 is TGTGCCAGCAGCTTCAGAGCGGGGGGGCCTATCAATGAGCAGTTCTTC. Amino acids: CASSFRAGGPINEQFF.

V gene TRBV5-1 combines with J gene TRBJ1-2; D gene ambiguous. The CDR3 is made up of 14 amino acids. Germline V gene lookup returns CDR1 SGHRS and CDR2 YFSETQ. Trimming took 1 base from V and 5 from J, leaving 12 bases between them. Here the CDR3 reads CASSLSPSEYGYTF. In nucleotides, the CDR3 is TGCGCCAGCAGCTTGTCCCCTTCGGAGTATGGCTACACCTTC.

The sample holds many counts of this clone. The chain employs TRBV25-1 and TRBJ2-2, with D unclear. Germline V CDR1 and CDR2: MGHDK, SYGVNS. Trimming stripped 5 bases from V and 5 bases from J, with 3 bases between. The CDR3 is 11 amino acids. The CDR3 bases are TGTGCCAGCAGTCGGACCGGGGAGCTGTTTTTT. The encoded protein is CASSRTGELFF.

The genes are TRBV25-1 and TRBJ2-7, with no clear D. Per the germline V gene, CDR1 is MGHDK and CDR2 is SYGVNS. V lost 3 bases and J lost 2, with 8 bases in between. There are 13 residues in the CDR3. The DNA for the CDR3 is TGTGCCAGCAGTGATGACACCGCCTACGAGCAGTACTTC. Residues: CASSDDTAYEQYF.

The chain combines TRBV28 with TRBJ2-6; D unresolved. The CDR3 length is 13 residues. Trimming took 8 bases from V and 0 from J, leaving 5 bases between them. The germline gives CDR1 MDHEN, CDR2 SYDVKM. The CDR3 region has the DNA TGTGCCAGCGAGGACTCTGGGGCCAACGTCCTGACTTTC. Encoded protein: CASEDSGANVLTF.

The rearrangement joins TRBV5-1 to TRBJ1-1; D possibly corresponds to TRBD1 (5 bases). Germline assignment: CDR1 SGHRS and CDR2 YFSETQ. The CDR3 length is 15 residues. V was trimmed by 0 bases and J by 0 bases, leaving 9 bases between them. This CDR3 is CASSLAQGLNTEAFF. For the CDR3, the DNA is TGCGCCAGCAGCTTGGCGCAGGGACTGAACACTGAAGCTTTCTTT.

V gene TRBV15 combines with J gene TRBJ2-7; TRBD1 agrees at 9 bases. Per the germline V gene, CDR1 is LNHNV and CDR2 is YYDKDF (reference sequence). The CDR3 loop spans 16 amino acids. The V segment lost 1 base and the J segment 5 bases; nucleotides outside the gene matches: 9. In nucleotides, the CDR3 is TGTGCCACCAGCAGAGTTGCTCCGGGACAGGGTAACGAGCAGTACGTC. Protein product: CATSRVAPGQGNEQYV.

The V and J genes are TRBV6-5 and TRBJ1-5; 12 nucleotides agree with TRBD1. Trimming removed 6 bases from V and 6 bases from J; junction bases left unmatched: 6. The CDR3 is 15 residues long. The germline V gene encodes CDR1 MNHEY and CDR2 SVGAGI. CDR3 region: CASSPGTGGSQPQHF. Written as DNA, the CDR3 is TGTGCCAGCAGCCCCGGGACAGGGGGCAGTCAGCCCCAGCATTTT.

The rearrangement uses TRBV6-6 and TRBJ2-1; 8 bases map to TRBD2. The V and J ends lost 2 bases and 7 bases, in that order; junction bases with no gene match: 7. In germline, CDR1 is MNHNY, CDR2 SVGAGI (reference sequence). This CDR3 is 15 amino acids long. The CDR3 DNA sequence: TGTGCCAGCAGTTACCGGGGGGGGCCTGGGAATGAGCAGTTCTTC. Its protein product is CASSYRGGPGNEQFF.